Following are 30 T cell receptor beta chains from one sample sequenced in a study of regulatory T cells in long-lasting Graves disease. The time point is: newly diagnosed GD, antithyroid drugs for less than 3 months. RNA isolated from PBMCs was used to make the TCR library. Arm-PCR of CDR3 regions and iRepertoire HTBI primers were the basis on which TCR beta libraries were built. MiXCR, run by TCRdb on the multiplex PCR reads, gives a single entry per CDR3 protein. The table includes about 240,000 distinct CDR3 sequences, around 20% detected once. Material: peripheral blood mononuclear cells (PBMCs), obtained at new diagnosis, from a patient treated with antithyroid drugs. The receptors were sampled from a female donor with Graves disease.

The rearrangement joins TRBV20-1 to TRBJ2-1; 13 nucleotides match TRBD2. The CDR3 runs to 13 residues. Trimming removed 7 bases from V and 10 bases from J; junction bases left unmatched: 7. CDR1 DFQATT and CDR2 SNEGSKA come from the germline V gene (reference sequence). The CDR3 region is CSVLPGLAGEQFF. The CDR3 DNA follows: TGCAGTGTTTTACCGGGACTAGCGGGGGAGCAGTTCTTC.

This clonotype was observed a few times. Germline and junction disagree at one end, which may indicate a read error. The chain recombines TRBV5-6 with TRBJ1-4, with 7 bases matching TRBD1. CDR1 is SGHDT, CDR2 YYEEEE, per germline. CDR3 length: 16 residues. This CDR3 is CASSLAPGTVMRKLLF. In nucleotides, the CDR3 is TGTGCCAGCAGCTTGGCCCCCGGGACAGTTATGAGAAAACTGCTTTTT. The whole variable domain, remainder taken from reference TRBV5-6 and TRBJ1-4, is DAGVTQSPTHLIKTRGQQVTLRCSPKSGHDTVSWYQQALGQGPQFIFQYYEEEERQRGNFPDRFSGHQFPNYSSELNVNALLLGDSALYLCASSLAPGTVMRKLLFGSGTQLSVL.

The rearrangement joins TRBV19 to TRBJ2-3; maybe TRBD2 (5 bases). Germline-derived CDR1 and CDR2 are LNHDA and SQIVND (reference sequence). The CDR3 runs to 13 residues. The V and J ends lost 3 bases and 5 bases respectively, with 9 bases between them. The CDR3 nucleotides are TGTGCCAGTAGTATTCTAAGCGGAGATACGCAGTATTTT. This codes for CASSILSGDTQYF.

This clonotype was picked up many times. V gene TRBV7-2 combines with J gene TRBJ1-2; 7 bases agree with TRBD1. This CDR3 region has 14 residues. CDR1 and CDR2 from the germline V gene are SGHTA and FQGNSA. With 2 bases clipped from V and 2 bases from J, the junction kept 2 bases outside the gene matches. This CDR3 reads CASSLQGQNYGYTF. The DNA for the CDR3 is TGTGCCAGCAGCTTACAGGGACAGAACTATGGCTACACCTTC.

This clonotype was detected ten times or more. The CDR3 DNA reads TGTGCCAGCAGCTTGTTAAGTGTGAGGAACACTGAAGCTTTCTTT. This codes for CASSLLSVRNTEAFF. V usage is TRBV7-2 and J usage is TRBJ1-1; unclear D gene. Trimming cost V 3 bases and J 1 base, with 12 bases left between them. This CDR3 comprises 15 residues. Germline CDR1 reads SGHTA; CDR2 reads FQGNSA.

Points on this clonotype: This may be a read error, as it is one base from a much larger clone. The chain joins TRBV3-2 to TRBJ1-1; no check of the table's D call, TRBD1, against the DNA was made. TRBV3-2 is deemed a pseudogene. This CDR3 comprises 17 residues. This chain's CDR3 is CASTSDRGPFMNAEAFF. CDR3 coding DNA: TGTGCCAGCACCAGCGACAGGGGCCCTTTCATGAACGCTGAAGCTTTCTTT.

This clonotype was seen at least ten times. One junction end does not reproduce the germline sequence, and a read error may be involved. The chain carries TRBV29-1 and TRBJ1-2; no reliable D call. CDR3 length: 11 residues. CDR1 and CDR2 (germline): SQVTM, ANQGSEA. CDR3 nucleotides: TGCAGCGGCTCCCGCACTGATCACTACATCTTC. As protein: CSGSRTDHYIF.

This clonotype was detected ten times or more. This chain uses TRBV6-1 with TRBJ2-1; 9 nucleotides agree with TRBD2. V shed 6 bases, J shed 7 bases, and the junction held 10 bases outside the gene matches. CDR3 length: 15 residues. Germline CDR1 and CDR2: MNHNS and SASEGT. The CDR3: CASRIPGLALNEQFF. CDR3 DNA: TGTGCCAGCAGAATCCCGGGACTAGCTTTGAATGAGCAGTTCTTC.

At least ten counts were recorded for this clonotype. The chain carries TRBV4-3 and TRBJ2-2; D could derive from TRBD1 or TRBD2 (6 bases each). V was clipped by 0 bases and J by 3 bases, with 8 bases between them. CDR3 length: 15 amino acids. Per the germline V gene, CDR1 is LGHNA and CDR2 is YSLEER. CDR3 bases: TGCGCCAGCAGCCAAGAGAGGGGGGACACCGGGGAGCTGTTTTTT. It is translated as CASSQERGDTGELFF.

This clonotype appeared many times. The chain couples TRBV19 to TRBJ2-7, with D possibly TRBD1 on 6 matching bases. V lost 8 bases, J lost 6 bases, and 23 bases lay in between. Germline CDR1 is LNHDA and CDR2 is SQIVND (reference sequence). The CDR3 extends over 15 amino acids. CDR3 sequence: CASQSTGHGLAEQYF. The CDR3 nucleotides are TGTGCCAGTCAGTCGACGGGACACGGCTTAGCCGAGCAGTACTTC.

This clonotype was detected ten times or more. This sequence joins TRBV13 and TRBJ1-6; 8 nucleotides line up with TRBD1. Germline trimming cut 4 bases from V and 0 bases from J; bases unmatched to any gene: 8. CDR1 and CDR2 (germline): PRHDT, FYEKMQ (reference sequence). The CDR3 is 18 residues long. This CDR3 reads CASSSSRDRNSYNSPLHF. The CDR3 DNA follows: TGTGCCAGCAGCTCAAGCCGGGACAGGAACTCCTATAATTCACCCCTCCACTTT.

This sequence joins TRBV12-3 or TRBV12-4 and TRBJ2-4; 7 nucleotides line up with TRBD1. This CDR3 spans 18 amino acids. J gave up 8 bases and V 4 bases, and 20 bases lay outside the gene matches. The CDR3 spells CASSSLNERQGHSDIQYF. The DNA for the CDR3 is TGTGCCAGCAGTTCCCTGAACGAAAGACAGGGCCATTCGGACATTCAGTACTTC.

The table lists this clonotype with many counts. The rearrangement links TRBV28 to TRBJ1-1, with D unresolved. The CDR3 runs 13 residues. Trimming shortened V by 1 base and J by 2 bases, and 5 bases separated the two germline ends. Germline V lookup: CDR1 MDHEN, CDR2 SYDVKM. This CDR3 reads CASSLYLNTEAFF. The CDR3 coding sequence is TGTGCCAGCAGTTTATACCTAAACACTGAAGCTTTCTTT.

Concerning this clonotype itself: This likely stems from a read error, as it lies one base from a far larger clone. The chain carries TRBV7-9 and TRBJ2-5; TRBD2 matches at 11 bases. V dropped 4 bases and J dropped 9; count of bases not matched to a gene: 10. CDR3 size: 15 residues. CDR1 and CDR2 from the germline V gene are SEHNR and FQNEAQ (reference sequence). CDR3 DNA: TGTGCCAGCAGCTCAGGAGGAGGGACTAGCGGTCCCCAGTACTTC. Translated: CASSSGGGTSGPQYF.

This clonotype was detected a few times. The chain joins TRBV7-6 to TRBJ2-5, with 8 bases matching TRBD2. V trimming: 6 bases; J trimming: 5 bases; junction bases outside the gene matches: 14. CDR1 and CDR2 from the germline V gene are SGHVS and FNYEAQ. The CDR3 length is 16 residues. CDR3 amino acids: CASSIFGGAVGETQYF. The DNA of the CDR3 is TGTGCCAGCAGTATATTCGGGGGGGCCGTGGGCGAGACCCAGTACTTC.

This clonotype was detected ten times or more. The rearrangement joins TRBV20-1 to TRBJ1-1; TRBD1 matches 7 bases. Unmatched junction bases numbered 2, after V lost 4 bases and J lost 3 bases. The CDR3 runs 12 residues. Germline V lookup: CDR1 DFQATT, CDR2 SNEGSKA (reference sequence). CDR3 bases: TGCAGTGCTAATGACAGGGACACTGAAGCTTTCTTT. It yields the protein CSANDRDTEAFF.

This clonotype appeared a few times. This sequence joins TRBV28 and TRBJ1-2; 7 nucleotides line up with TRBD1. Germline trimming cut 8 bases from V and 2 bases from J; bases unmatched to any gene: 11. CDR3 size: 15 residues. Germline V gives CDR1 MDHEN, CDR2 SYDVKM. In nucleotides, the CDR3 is TGTGCCAGCGGTCGGGAGACAGGGAACAACTATGGCTACACCTTC. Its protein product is CASGRETGNNYGYTF.

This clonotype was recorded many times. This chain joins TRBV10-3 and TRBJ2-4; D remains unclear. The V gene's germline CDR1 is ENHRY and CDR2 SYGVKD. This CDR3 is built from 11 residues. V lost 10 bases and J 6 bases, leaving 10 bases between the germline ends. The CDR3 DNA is TGTGCCACTTCACTCGGAAACATTCAGTACTTC. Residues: CATSLGNIQYF.

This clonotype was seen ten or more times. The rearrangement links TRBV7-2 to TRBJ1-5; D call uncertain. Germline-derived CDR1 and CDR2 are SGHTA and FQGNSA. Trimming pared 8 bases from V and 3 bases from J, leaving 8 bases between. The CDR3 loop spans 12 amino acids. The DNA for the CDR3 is TGTGCCAGCTCTCTGGTCAATCAGCCCCAGCATTTT. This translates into CASSLVNQPQHF.

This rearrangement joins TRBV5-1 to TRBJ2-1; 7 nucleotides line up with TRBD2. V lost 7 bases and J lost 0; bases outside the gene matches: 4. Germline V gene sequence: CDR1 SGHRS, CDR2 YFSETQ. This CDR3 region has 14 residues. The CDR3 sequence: CASGGEDSYNEQFF. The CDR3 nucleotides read TGCGCCAGCGGGGGGGAGGACTCCTACAATGAGCAGTTCTTC.

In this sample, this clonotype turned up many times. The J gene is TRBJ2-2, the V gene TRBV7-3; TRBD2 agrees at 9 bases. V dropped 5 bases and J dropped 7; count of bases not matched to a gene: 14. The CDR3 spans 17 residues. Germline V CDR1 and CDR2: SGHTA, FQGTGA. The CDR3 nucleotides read TGTGCCAGCAGCCACTCGGGGGCGGGAGGGCCCGTCGGGGAGCTGTTTTTT. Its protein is CASSHSGAGGPVGELFF.

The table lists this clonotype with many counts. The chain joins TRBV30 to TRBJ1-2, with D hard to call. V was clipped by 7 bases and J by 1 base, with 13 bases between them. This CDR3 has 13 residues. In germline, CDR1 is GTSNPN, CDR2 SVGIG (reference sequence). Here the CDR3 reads CASSADFNYGYTF. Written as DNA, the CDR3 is TGTGCCTCATCGGCGGACTTTAACTATGGCTACACCTTC.

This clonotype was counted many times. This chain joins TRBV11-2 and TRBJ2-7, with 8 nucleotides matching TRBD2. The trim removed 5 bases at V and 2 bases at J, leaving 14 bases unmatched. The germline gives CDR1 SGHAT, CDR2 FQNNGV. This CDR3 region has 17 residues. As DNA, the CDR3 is TGTGCCAGCAGCCCGATACGAGGAACTAGCGGCACCTACGAGCAGTACTTC. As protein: CASSPIRGTSGTYEQYF.

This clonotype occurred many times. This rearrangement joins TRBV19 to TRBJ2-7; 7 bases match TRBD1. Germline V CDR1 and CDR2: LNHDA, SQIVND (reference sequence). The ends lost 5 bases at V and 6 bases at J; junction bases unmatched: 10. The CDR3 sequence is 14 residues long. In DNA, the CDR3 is TGTGCCAGTAGTCCCCGGACAGGATGGGCCGAGCAGTACTTC. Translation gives CASSPRTGWAEQYF.

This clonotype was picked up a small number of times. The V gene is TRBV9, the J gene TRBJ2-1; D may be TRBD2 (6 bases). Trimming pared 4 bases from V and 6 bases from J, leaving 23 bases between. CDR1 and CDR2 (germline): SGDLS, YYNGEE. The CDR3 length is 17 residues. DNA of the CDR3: TGTGCCAGCAGCTCCGATGGCGGGAATCGCTTTTTCAATGAGCAGTTCTTC. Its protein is CASSSDGGNRFFNEQFF.

CDR3 bases: TGTGCCAGCAGTGAATCGTTAGACAGGACTAACTACGAGCAGTACTTC. Encoded protein: CASSESLDRTNYEQYF. This chain joins TRBV25-1 and TRBJ2-7; D possibly matches TRBD1 or TRBD2 (6 bases each). Germline CDR1 is MGHDK and CDR2 is SYGVNS. The CDR3 runs 16 residues. Trimming left V 1 base short and J 3 bases short, with 16 bases between.

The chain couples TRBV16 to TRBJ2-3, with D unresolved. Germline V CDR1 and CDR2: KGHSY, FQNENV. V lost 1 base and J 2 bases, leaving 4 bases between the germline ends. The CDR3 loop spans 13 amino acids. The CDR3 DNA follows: TGTGCCAGCAGCCAATTGGACACAGATACGCAGTATTTT. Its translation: CASSQLDTDTQYF.

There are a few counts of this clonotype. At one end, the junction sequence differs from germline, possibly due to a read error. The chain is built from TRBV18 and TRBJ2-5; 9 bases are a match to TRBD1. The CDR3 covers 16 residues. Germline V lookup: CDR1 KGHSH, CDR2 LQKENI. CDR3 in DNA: TGTGCCAGCTCACCACATAATACAGGGGGCGTCGGGACCCAGCACTTC. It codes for CASSPHNTGGVGTQHF.

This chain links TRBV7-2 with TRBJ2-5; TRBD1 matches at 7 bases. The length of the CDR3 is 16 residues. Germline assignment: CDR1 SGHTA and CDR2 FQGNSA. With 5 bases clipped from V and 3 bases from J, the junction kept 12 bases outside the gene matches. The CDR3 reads CASSPYSGTDKETQYF. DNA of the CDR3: TGTGCCAGCAGCCCCTACTCTGGGACAGACAAAGAGACCCAGTACTTC.

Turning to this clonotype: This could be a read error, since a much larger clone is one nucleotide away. DNA for the CDR3: TGTGCCAGCAGTTTGGCGGACCCCTACAATGAGCAGTTCTTC. Its translation: CASSLADPYNEQFF. The genes are TRBV6-5 and TRBJ2-1; no definite D call. CDR3 size: 14 residues. CDR1 MNHEY and CDR2 SVGAGI come from the germline V gene. Trimming removed 4 bases from V and 2 bases from J, with 9 bases in between.